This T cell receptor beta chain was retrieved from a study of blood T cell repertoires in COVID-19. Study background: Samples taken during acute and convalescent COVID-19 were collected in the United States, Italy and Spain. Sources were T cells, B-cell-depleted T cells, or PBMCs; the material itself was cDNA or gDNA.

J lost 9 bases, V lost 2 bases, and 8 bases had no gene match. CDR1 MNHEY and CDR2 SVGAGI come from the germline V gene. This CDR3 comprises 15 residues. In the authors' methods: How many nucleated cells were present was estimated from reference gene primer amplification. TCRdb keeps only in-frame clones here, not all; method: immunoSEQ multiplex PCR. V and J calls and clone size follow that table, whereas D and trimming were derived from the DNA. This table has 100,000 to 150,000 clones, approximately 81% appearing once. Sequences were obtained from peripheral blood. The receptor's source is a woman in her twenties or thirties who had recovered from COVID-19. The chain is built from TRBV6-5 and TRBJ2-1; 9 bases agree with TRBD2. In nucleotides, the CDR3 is TGTGCCAGCAGTTACAGGTTAGCGGGAGAAGCTGAGCAGTTCTTC. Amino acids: CASSYRLAGEAEQFF.